Listed below are T cell receptor beta chains from one sample, sequenced in a study of T cell repertoires in cytomegalovirus infection. TCRdb used MiXCR to reprocess the reads, holding one entry per CDR3 protein. The repertoire holds approximately 100,000 distinct CDR3 sequences, with about 40% as singletons. The antigens for these receptors are not known. The specimen was CD8+ T cells from cultured PBMCs, collected from culture after CMV antigen stimulation. These receptors all come from a human donor in good health (CMV status not recorded). Some clones in this sample may be carry-over from other donors' samples. The CDR3 runs from the conserved cysteine through the conserved F or W.

length	V	CDR3
12	TRBV7-8	CASSHISYEQYF
13	TRBV15	CATSRDRSYEQYF
14	TRBV6-8	CASSYSSGNNEQFF
14	TRBV7-6	CASSPGTGGETQYF
16	TRBV28	CASTPMGQNVNSPLHF
18	TRBV6-1	CASSEEGLAGYRYNEQFF
12	TRBV12-5	CASGRGGTEAFF
12	TRBV12-3/TRBV12-4	CASSRGVGELFF
14	TRBV6-6	CASSYDGTGLEQYF
15	TRBV19	CASSGTAGNTGELFF
15	TRBV7-2	CASSLNQGGNYGYTF
15	TRBV7-8	CASSLVAGGVDEQFF
17	TRBV7-8	CASSLEQGRTNTGELFF
14	TRBV2	CASSADVRGYGYTF
14	TRBV11-2	CASSLVSGDYGYTF
12	TRBV4-1	CASSRGDTEQYF
14	TRBV7-2	CASSFGLTAYEQYF
17	TRBV7-8	CASSTQWLAGVNNEQFF
19	TRBV3-1	CASSQDRASGYPATGELFF
15	TRBV27	CASSLSGTGEQPQHF
12	TRBV27	CASSLSLREQFF
15	TRBV15	CATNPTGPTTNEQFF
13	TRBV7-9	CASSLDVNQPQHF
14	TRBV12-3/TRBV12-4	CASSWRDPTDTQYF
13	TRBV4-1	CASSHGHWYTQYF
14	TRBV2	CASSPDGVRSPLHF
17	TRBV6-2/TRBV6-3	CASSHEDRGQNNQPQHF
15	TRBV30	CAWTRLSGGWDEQFF
16	TRBV7-9	CASSALVSPEGETQYF
12	TRBV12-3/TRBV12-4	CASSLTQNEQFF
13	TRBV14	CASSQDWDYEQYF
12	TRBV7-3	CASSRVGGEQFF
17	TRBV12-3/TRBV12-4	CASTLGEGAHSNQPQHF
18	TRBV24-1	CATSTSPRAARGCYEQYF
14	TRBV4-1	CASSFQVLSYEQYF
14	TRBV6-5	CASSYSGGQGTQYF
15	TRBV5-4	CASSSRDRGAYEQYF
18	TRBV10-3	CAISESRGLAGSTDTQYF
14	TRBV7-6	CASSLGAGSYEQYF
17	TRBV5-1	CASSLDGTNYSNQPQHF
19	TRBV7-9	CASSLLGDPGQTISYEQYF
13	TRBV10-3	CAIRGQRNTEAFF
14	TRBV7-9	CASSPTDGANVLTF
15	TRBV7-8	CASSLQQGHSYEQYF
15	TRBV2	CASSDTSTPNNEQFF
13	TRBV27	CASSSFGANVLTF
15	TRBV6-5	CASSYDAGANAEAFF
12	TRBV5-1	CASPGDTGELFF
14	TRBV12-3/TRBV12-4	CASSYPGTAYEQYF